The 11 T cell receptor beta chains given below trace back to one sample, sequenced in a study of graft-versus-host responses after intestinal transplantation (dated by TCRdb to the early 2020s). Library creation used the immunoSEQ multiplex PCR assay. Here the immuneACCESS table is served through TCRdb, limited to in-frame sequences with V and J called. Missing clones are a known gap in these copies; in checked studies unresolved V genes cover under half, and the rest lacks a known reason. The sample profile shows about 430 clones; approximately 49% of them were found once. The ten largest clonotypes hold about 22% of the sample. The label giving this sample's time point can be read as: cells obtained before transplantation from donor or recipient. The source material was alloreactive CD4+ T cells from a mixed lymphocyte reaction culture, sampled before transplantation. The cell subset or site label for this specimen denotes: CFSE-low proliferating T cells sorted from roughly 6-day pre-transplant mixed lymphocyte reaction (GvH or HvG direction). These receptors all stem from a human patient who was an organ donor for intestinal transplantation.

The rearrangement joins TRBV12-5 to TRBJ2-1; 7 bases line up with TRBD1. Germline lookup yields CDR1 LGHNT and CDR2 FRNRAP. This CDR3 has 16 amino acids. V lost 6 bases and J lost 0; bases outside the gene matches: 8. CDR3: CASGAGTAGSYNEQFF. DNA of the CDR3: TGTGCTAGTGGAGCTGGGACAGCAGGCTCCTACAATGAGCAGTTCTTC.

The chain has TRBV5-6 and TRBJ1-2, with D tentatively TRBD1 (5 bases). The CDR3 has 15 residues. CDR1 is SGHDT, CDR2 YYEEEE, per germline. V lost 4 bases, J lost 3 bases, and 16 bases lay in between. Here the CDR3 reads CASSPEPGRHYGYTF. In DNA, the CDR3 is TGTGCCAGCAGCCCGGAACCGGGACGGCACTATGGCTACACCTTC.

This chain links TRBV30 with TRBJ1-2; no clear D. V lost 5 bases and J lost 4, with 23 bases in between. CDR1 GTSNPN and CDR2 SVGIG come from the germline V gene (reference sequence). The CDR3 sequence is 16 residues long. CDR3 DNA sequence: TGTGCCTGGGAACCGACGCGTTATAGAAAGATCTATGGCTACACCTTC. Protein product: CAWEPTRYRKIYGYTF.

This clone is classed as large. The chain is built from TRBV7-9 and TRBJ2-2; a weak D match, TRBD1 (6 bases). In germline, CDR1 is SEHNR, CDR2 FQNEAQ (reference sequence). V shed 0 bases and J shed 1 base, with 12 bases lying between them. The CDR3 is 17 residues long. CDR3 sequence reads: CASSLARGVQNTGELFF. The CDR3, as DNA: TGTGCCAGCAGCTTAGCCAGGGGAGTGCAGAACACCGGGGAGCTGTTTTTT.

V and J are TRBV11-1 and TRBJ1-6, with 8 bases that match TRBD1. V lost 5 bases, J lost 7 bases, and 4 bases stayed unmatched. Germline V gives CDR1 SGHAT, CDR2 FQDESV (reference sequence). The CDR3 spans 14 residues. The CDR3 DNA follows: TGTGCCAGCAGCCAACAGGGGGGCAATTCACCCCTCCACTTT. It encodes CASSQQGGNSPLHF.

This clone was detected a few times. This chain connects TRBV25-1 to TRBJ2-7, with TRBD2 identical over 7 bases. CDR1 is MGHDK and CDR2 is SYGVNS in the germline V gene. The CDR3 totals 15 residues. V dropped 5 bases and J dropped 4; count of bases not matched to a gene: 11. The CDR3 coding sequence is TGTGCCAGCAGTTATGCGGGAGAGAGGGGTTACGAGCAGTACTTC. Translated: CASSYAGERGYEQYF.

This clone was seen only a few times. This chain connects TRBV18 to TRBJ1-5; a possible D gene is TRBD1 (5 bases). V lost 2 bases, J lost 5 bases, and 7 bases lay in between. The CDR3 has 13 amino acids. Germline V gene data show CDR1 as KGHSH and CDR2 as LQKENI. CDR3 nucleotides: TGTGCCAGCTCACCAGGGGCGGATCAGCCCCAGCATTTT. This translates into CASSPGADQPQHF.

V gene TRBV5-1 combines with J gene TRBJ1-6, with TRBD1 matching over 7 bases. The ends lost 4 bases at V and 10 bases at J; junction bases unmatched: 14. Germline CDR1 reads SGHRS; CDR2 reads YFSETQ. This CDR3 contains 16 residues. In nucleotides, the CDR3 is TGCGCCAGCAGCCGGGACAGCCCGGGCCCGCAATCACCCCTCCACTTT. This encodes CASSRDSPGPQSPLHF.

The chain has TRBV6-9 and TRBJ2-5; D may be TRBD2 (6 bases). V was shortened by 6 bases and J by 1 base, with 15 bases between the two germline ends. CDR1 and CDR2 from the germline V gene are MNHGY and SVAAGI. The CDR3 extends over 15 amino acids. The CDR3 region has the DNA TGTGCCAGCAGCCCTATGGGACTGATCCAAGAGACCCAGTACTTC. Its translation is CASSPMGLIQETQYF.

The chain couples TRBV6-6 to TRBJ2-7, with TRBD1 matching over 8 bases. The CDR3 extends over 14 amino acids. V dropped 2 bases and J dropped 6; count of bases not matched to a gene: 6. The germline gives CDR1 MNHNY, CDR2 SVGAGI (reference sequence). The CDR3 nucleotides are TGTGCCAGCAGTTACCAAGGCAGGGGGCGCGAGCAGTACTTC. Translated, it gives CASSYQGRGREQYF.

This clone was seen only a few times. The chain recombines TRBV7-9 with TRBJ2-7; 7 bases fit TRBD1. V shed 4 bases and J 3 bases; nucleotides not matched to a gene: 6. Germline CDR1 is SEHNR and CDR2 is FQNEAQ (reference sequence). The CDR3 contains 14 residues. CDR3 residues: CASSYPTGYYEQYF. CDR3 nucleotides: TGTGCCAGCAGCTACCCGACAGGGTACTACGAGCAGTACTTC.